What follows are 31 T cell receptor beta chains derived from one specimen sequenced in a study of OX40 agonist ivuxolimab in advanced cancers. Clones were read by immunoSEQ multiplex PCR, and TCRdb kept only the in-frame ones, dropping some. Here the sample spans tens of thousands of clones, 86% being singletons. The sequenced sample was CD4+ or CD8+ T cells sorted from blood, obtained in a trial of the OX40 agonist ivuxolimab. The receptors here all came from an adult with an advanced solid tumor such as melanoma, head and neck, liver or kidney cancer.

The chain has TRBV27 and TRBJ2-1, with D perhaps TRBD2 (5 bases). In germline, CDR1 is MNHEY, CDR2 SMNVEV (reference sequence). The CDR3 has 14 residues. V shed 5 bases and J shed 4 bases, with 12 bases lying between them. This CDR3 is CASSGGRRYNEQFF. CDR3 DNA sequence: TGTGCCAGCAGTGGAGGCAGGCGATACAATGAGCAGTTCTTC.

The chain is built from TRBV19 and TRBJ2-7; 9 bases line up with TRBD1. The germline CDR1 and CDR2 sequences are LNHDA and SQIVND (reference sequence). There are 16 residues in the CDR3. J lost 5 bases, V lost 8 bases, and 16 bases had no gene match. In DNA form, the CDR3 reads TGTGCCAGTCGTCCCTCCCTGGACAGGGGATACCACGAGCAGTACTTC. The encoded protein is CASRPSLDRGYHEQYF.

The chain employs TRBV5-5 and TRBJ1-1, with TRBD1 matching over 10 bases. With 3 bases clipped from V and 5 bases from J, the junction kept 7 bases outside the gene matches. Germline V gives CDR1 SGHKS, CDR2 YYEKEE (reference sequence). This CDR3 spans 15 amino acids. The CDR3 here is CASSYSGQGETEAFF. DNA of the CDR3: TGTGCCAGCAGCTACAGCGGACAGGGGGAAACTGAAGCTTTCTTT.

This clone was counted a single time. This chain joins TRBV18 and TRBJ2-4; D remains unclear. Per germline, CDR1 KGHSH and CDR2 LQKENI. Deletions cut 2 bases from V and 8 bases from J, with 10 bases between. The CDR3 has 13 amino acids. As DNA, the CDR3 is TGTGCCAGCTCACCAATTTTATCAGACATTCAGTACTTC. Translated: CASSPILSDIQYF.

This sequence joins TRBV6-6 and TRBJ1-6; D is perhaps TRBD1 (6 bases). CDR1 is MNHNY and CDR2 is SVGAGI in the germline V gene (reference sequence). Trimming cost V 2 bases and J 9 bases, with 11 bases left between them. The CDR3 loop spans 14 amino acids. CDR3 sequence: CASSYPTRGSPLHF. CDR3 nucleotide sequence: TGTGCCAGCAGTTACCCGACCAGGGGTTCACCCCTCCACTTT.

The chain links TRBV7-6 to TRBJ2-7; 10 bases line up with TRBD1. The V and J ends lost 1 base and 2 bases, in that order; junction bases with no gene match: 2. Germline-derived CDR1 and CDR2 are SGHVS and FNYEAQ. CDR3 size: 15 residues. The CDR3 loop is CASSLGGQGAYEQYF. CDR3 nucleotide sequence: TGTGCCAGCAGCTTAGGCGGACAGGGGGCCTACGAGCAGTACTTC.

The count of this clone is one. This chain connects TRBV18 to TRBJ1-5; perhaps TRBD1 as D (6 bases). Trimming cost V 6 bases and J 0 bases, with 15 bases left between them. The germline V gene has CDR1 KGHSH and CDR2 LQKENI. This CDR3 spans 16 amino acids. The CDR3 region is CASSPGTPNSNQPQHF. The CDR3 DNA sequence: TGTGCCAGCTCGCCCGGGACACCAAATAGCAATCAGCCCCAGCATTTT.

This rearrangement joins TRBV5-1 to TRBJ1-5; D possibly corresponds to TRBD1 (6 bases). This CDR3 comprises 13 residues. Per the germline V gene, CDR1 is SGHRS and CDR2 is YFSETQ. Trimming pared 4 bases from V and 4 bases from J, leaving 9 bases between. DNA for the CDR3: TGCGCCAGCAGCCCCCAGGGGAATCAGCCCCAGCATTTT. Translation gives CASSPQGNQPQHF.

The gene calls are TRBV7-3 and TRBJ1-1; 7 positions agree with TRBD1. This CDR3 is 13 amino acids long. The germline V gene has CDR1 SGHTA and CDR2 FQGTGA. The V and J ends lost 6 bases and 3 bases, in that order; junction bases with no gene match: 4. CDR3 residues: CASSTQGDTEAFF. The CDR3 bases are TGTGCCAGCAGTACCCAGGGGGACACTGAAGCTTTCTTT.

In DNA form, the CDR3 reads TGTGCCAGCAGCTTGCCTGACAGGGGTTATGGCTACACCTTC. The encoded protein is CASSLPDRGYGYTF. This chain connects TRBV5-4 to TRBJ1-2; 8 bases map to TRBD1. Germline CDR1 is SGHNT and CDR2 is YYREEE (reference sequence). V shed 1 base, J shed 5 bases, and the junction held 4 bases outside the gene matches. CDR3 size: 14 residues.

The rearrangement links TRBV6-1 to TRBJ2-7; 9 bases fit TRBD2. The ends lost 6 bases at V and 2 bases at J; junction bases unmatched: 5. Per germline, CDR1 MNHNS and CDR2 SASEGT. The CDR3 runs to 14 residues. The CDR3 here is CASSPSGEPYEQYF. In DNA, the CDR3 is TGTGCCAGCAGCCCTAGCGGGGAGCCCTACGAGCAGTACTTC.

This chain connects TRBV10-3 to TRBJ1-1; tentative D call: TRBD1 (6 bases). There are 13 residues in the CDR3. Germline V gene lookup returns CDR1 ENHRY and CDR2 SYGVKD. The V end was cut by 7 bases, the J end by 5 bases, with 14 bases between. CDR3: CAITGEERTEAFF. The DNA for the CDR3 is TGTGCCATCACAGGGGAAGAGAGGACTGAAGCTTTCTTT.

The chain joins TRBV10-3 to TRBJ1-2; 8 nucleotides match TRBD1. With 6 bases clipped from V and 4 bases from J, the junction kept 10 bases outside the gene matches. Germline CDR1 ENHRY, CDR2 SYGVKD. The CDR3 is 15 residues long. The CDR3 protein is CAIRGDRGSLYGYTF. DNA for the CDR3: TGTGCCATCAGGGGTGACAGGGGATCCCTCTATGGCTACACCTTC.

The sample holds one count of this clone. V is TRBV11-2 and J is TRBJ2-3; the D gene could be TRBD1 or TRBD2 (6 bases each). The CDR3 is made up of 15 amino acids. Germline CDR1 SGHAT, CDR2 FQNNGV. The V and J ends lost 3 bases and 3 bases respectively, with 13 bases between them. CDR3: CASSLIRGATDTQYF. The CDR3 nucleotides read TGTGCCAGCAGCTTGATAAGGGGGGCAACAGATACGCAGTATTTT.

The chain joins TRBV2 to TRBJ2-7; a weak D match, TRBD1 (5 bases). Germline V CDR1 and CDR2: SNHLY, FYNNEI. This CDR3 comprises 13 residues. The V end lost 7 bases, the J end lost 1 base, and 11 bases lay between the germline ends. The CDR3 spells CASIQGPSYEQYF. For the CDR3, the DNA is TGTGCCAGCATTCAGGGCCCGTCCTACGAGCAGTACTTC.

This rearrangement joins TRBV5-1 to TRBJ1-5; D gene ambiguous. V shed 0 bases and J shed 2 bases, with 9 bases lying between them. The CDR3 has 15 amino acids. The V gene's germline CDR1 is SGHRS and CDR2 YFSETQ. The chain's CDR3 is CASSLDVGGNQPQHF. The CDR3 DNA is TGCGCCAGCAGCTTGGACGTGGGTGGCAATCAGCCCCAGCATTTT.

The V gene is TRBV28, the J gene TRBJ2-1; TRBD1 aligns across 9 bases. CDR3 length equals 14 residues. Trimming cost V 7 bases and J 3 bases; bases outside gene matches: 4. The germline V gene encodes CDR1 MDHEN and CDR2 SYDVKM. The DNA of the CDR3 is TGTGCCAGCACTCAGGGACAGGGCTACAATGAGCAGTTCTTC. Translated: CASTQGQGYNEQFF.

The chain couples TRBV4-3 to TRBJ1-1; D remains ambiguous. CDR1 and CDR2 (germline): LGHNA, YSLEER. Trimming took 1 base from V and 0 from J, leaving 3 bases between them. The CDR3 sequence is 13 residues long. DNA for the CDR3: TGCGCCAGCAGCCAAGGGGTGAACACTGAAGCTTTCTTT. Its protein product is CASSQGVNTEAFF.

The rearrangement uses TRBV6-1 and TRBJ2-7; D perhaps matches TRBD2 (7 bases). Germline-derived CDR1 and CDR2 are MNHNS and SASEGT. The V and J ends lost 6 bases and 6 bases respectively, with 18 bases between them. The CDR3 contains 14 residues. DNA of the CDR3: TGTGCCAGCAGGAGGGGGACTATAGAAGGCGAGCAGTACTTC. It translates to CASRRGTIEGEQYF.

The table lists this clone with a few counts. This chain links TRBV2 with TRBJ1-6; D gene ambiguous. Trimming removed 6 bases from V and 5 bases from J, with 8 bases in between. The CDR3 has 13 residues. CDR1 and CDR2 (germline): SNHLY, FYNNEI. This CDR3 is CASRRADNSPLHF. In nucleotides, the CDR3 is TGTGCCAGCAGAAGAGCGGATAATTCACCCCTCCACTTT.

The rearrangement joins TRBV11-2 to TRBJ1-1; unclear D gene. Trimming pared 3 bases from V and 9 bases from J, leaving 23 bases between. CDR3 length: 16 amino acids. Germline V lookup: CDR1 SGHAT, CDR2 FQNNGV. CDR3 residues: CASSFAVATRPTQAFF. Written as DNA, the CDR3 is TGTGCCAGCAGCTTCGCGGTCGCCACCCGCCCCACCCAAGCTTTCTTT. The entire variable domain, with the rest obtained from reference TRBV11-2 and TRBJ1-1, is as follows: EAGVAQSPRYKIIEKRQSVAFWCNPISGHATLYWYQQILGQGPKLLIQFQNNGVVDDSQLPKDRFSAERLKGVDSTLKIQPAKLEDSAVYLCASSFAVATRPTQAFFGQGTRLTVV.

V gene TRBV7-2 combines with J gene TRBJ1-1; the D gene is possibly TRBD1 (6 bases). The CDR3 is 14 amino acids. V shed 3 bases and J shed 5 bases, with 13 bases lying between them. Germline CDR1 is SGHTA and CDR2 is FQGNSA. The CDR3 spells CASSLEGGWTEAFF. DNA of the CDR3: TGTGCCAGCAGCTTGGAAGGGGGGTGGACTGAAGCTTTCTTT.

As DNA, the CDR3 is TGTGCCAGCATGTATTCGGGCAAAAACATTCAGTACTTC. Amino acids: CASMYSGKNIQYF. The V gene is TRBV28, the J gene TRBJ2-4; the D is unclear. CDR1 is MDHEN and CDR2 is SYDVKM in the germline V gene. Trimming removed 7 bases from V and 3 bases from J, with 10 bases in between. The CDR3 covers 13 residues.

V usage is TRBV6-5 and J usage is TRBJ2-5, with D possibly matching TRBD1 (6 bases). The J call is doubtful: the DNA matches TRBJ2-7 better. The length of the CDR3 is 15 residues. The germline V gene encodes CDR1 MNHEY and CDR2 SVGAGI. Here the CDR3 DNA reads TGTGCCAGCAGTTACGGCAGGGGAAAGAGCTACGAGCAGTACTTC. Its protein product is CASSYGRGKSYEQYF.

Worth noting for this clone: This specimen includes other DNA sequences encoding the same CDR3. The gene calls are TRBV20-1 and TRBJ2-5, with D unresolved. Trimming pared 2 bases from V and 5 bases from J, leaving 3 bases between. The CDR3 is 10 amino acids. The germline V gene has CDR1 DFQATT and CDR2 SNEGSKA (reference sequence). CDR3 region: CSARRETQYF. In nucleotides, the CDR3 is TGCAGTGCTAGAAGGGAGACCCAGTACTTC.

This clone occurred once. The V and J genes are TRBV14 and TRBJ1-5, with D possibly TRBD1 on 6 matching bases. This CDR3 is 15 amino acids long. V was trimmed by 8 bases and J by 2 bases, leaving 16 bases between them. Germline-derived CDR1 and CDR2 are SGHDN and FVKESK. The DNA of the CDR3 is TGTGCCAGCTCGGCGGCAGGGGTGGGCAATCAGCCCCAGCATTTT. This codes for CASSAAGVGNQPQHF. The full variable domain, completed using reference TRBV14 and TRBJ1-5, is EAGVTQFPSHSVIEKGQTVTLRCDPISGHDNLYWYRRVMGKEIKFLLHFVKESKQDESGMPNNRFLAERTGGTYSTLKVQPAELEDSGVYFCASSAAGVGNQPQHFGDGTRLSIL.

The chain recombines TRBV18 with TRBJ2-7; D not certain. CDR3 length equals 12 residues. Trimming left V 0 bases short and J 7 bases short, with 7 bases between. Germline V gives CDR1 KGHSH, CDR2 LQKENI. The CDR3 is CASSPPDLEQYF. For the CDR3, the DNA is TGTGCCAGCTCACCACCAGACTTAGAGCAGTACTTC.

Notes on this clone: Sequence at one end of the junction differs from germline and may be a read error. CDR3 region: CASTLTSGGSNEQFF. CDR3 coding DNA: TGTGCCAGCACCTTGACTAGCGGGGGGTCTAATGAGCAGTTCTTC. The chain recombines TRBV5-6 with TRBJ2-1; 13 bases align to TRBD2. CDR1 and CDR2 (germline): SGHDT, YYEEEE. The CDR3 is 15 amino acids.

CDR3 nucleotide sequence: TGTGCCAGCAGTTGGCGGAACACTGAAGCTTTCTTT. Its protein product is CASSWRNTEAFF. The rearrangement links TRBV6-5 to TRBJ1-1; no firm D call. The CDR3 contains 12 residues. In germline, CDR1 is MNHEY, CDR2 SVGAGI. The V end lost 4 bases, the J end lost 1 base, and 4 bases lay between the germline ends.

This sequence joins TRBV5-8 and TRBJ1-4; D remains unclear. V lost 2 bases to trimming and J lost 7 bases, with 6 bases between them. The length of the CDR3 is 12 residues. Germline V lookup: CDR1 SGHTS, CDR2 YDEGEE. DNA of the CDR3: TGTGCCAGCAGCTTAAGGAGTGAAAAACTGTTTTTT. This codes for CASSLRSEKLFF.

This clone appeared a few times. The chain carries TRBV7-9 and TRBJ2-7; D is undetermined. The CDR3 loop spans 11 amino acids. Per the germline V gene, CDR1 is SEHNR and CDR2 is FQNEAQ (reference sequence). V shed 6 bases and J shed 3 bases, with 6 bases lying between them. The CDR3 protein is CASSRIYEQYF. The CDR3 nucleotides are TGTGCCAGCAGTCGCATCTACGAGCAGTACTTC.